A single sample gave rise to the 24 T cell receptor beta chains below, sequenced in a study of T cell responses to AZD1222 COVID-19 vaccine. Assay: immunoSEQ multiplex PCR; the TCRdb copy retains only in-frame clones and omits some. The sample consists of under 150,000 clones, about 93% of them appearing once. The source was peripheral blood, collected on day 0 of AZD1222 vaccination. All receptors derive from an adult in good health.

CDR3 nucleotides: TGTGCCAGCAGCCAAACGGGCGGATGGAGGCCCGGGGAGCTGTTTTTT. Translated, it gives CASSQTGGWRPGELFF. V and J are TRBV3-1 (or the pseudogene TRBV3-2) and TRBJ2-2; possible D gene TRBD2, 5 bases. This CDR3 spans 16 amino acids. Germline lookup yields CDR1 LGHDT and CDR2 YNNKEL (reference sequence). Trimming pared 2 bases from V and 6 bases from J, leaving 16 bases between.

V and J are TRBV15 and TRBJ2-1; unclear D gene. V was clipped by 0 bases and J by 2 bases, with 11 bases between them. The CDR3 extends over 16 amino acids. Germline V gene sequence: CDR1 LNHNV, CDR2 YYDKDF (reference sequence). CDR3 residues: CATSRERPRAYNEQFF. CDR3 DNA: TGTGCCACCAGCAGAGAGAGGCCTAGAGCCTACAATGAGCAGTTCTTC.

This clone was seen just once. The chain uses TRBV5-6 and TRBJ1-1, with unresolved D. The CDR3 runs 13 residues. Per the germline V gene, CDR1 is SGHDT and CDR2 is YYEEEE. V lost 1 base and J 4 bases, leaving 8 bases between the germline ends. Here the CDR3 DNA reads TGTGCCAGCAGCTTGAGAGGGTCCACTGAAGCTTTCTTT. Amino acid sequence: CASSLRGSTEAFF.

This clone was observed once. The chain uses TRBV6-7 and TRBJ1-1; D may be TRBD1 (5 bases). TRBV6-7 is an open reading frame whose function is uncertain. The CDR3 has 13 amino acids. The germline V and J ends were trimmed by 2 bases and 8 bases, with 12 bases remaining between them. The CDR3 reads CASSYGTASEAFF. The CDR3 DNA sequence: TGTGCCAGCAGTTACGGGACGGCCTCGGAAGCTTTCTTT.

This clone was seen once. The CDR3 spells CASSQRAGMGDEQFF. DNA of the CDR3: TGTGCCAGCAGCCAACGGGCAGGGATGGGGGATGAGCAGTTCTTC. J is TRBJ2-1 and V is TRBV7-9; D could derive from TRBD1 or TRBD2 (5 bases each). This CDR3 is built from 15 residues. Germline V gives CDR1 SEHNR, CDR2 FQNEAQ (reference sequence). Between the trimmed V and J ends, which lost 5 bases and 8 bases, there was a span of 19 bases.

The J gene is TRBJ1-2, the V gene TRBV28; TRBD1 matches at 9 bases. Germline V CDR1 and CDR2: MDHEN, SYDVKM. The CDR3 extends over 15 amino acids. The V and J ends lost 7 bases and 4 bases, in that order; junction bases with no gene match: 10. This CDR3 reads CASNLRQGGFYGYTF. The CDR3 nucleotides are TGTGCCAGCAATCTTCGACAGGGGGGATTCTATGGCTACACCTTC.

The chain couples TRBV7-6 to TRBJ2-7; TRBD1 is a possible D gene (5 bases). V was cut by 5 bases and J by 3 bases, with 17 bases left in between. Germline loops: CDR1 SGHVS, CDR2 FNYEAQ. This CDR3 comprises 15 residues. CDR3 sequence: CASSALTDTRYEQYF. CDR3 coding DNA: TGTGCCAGCAGCGCCCTGACAGATACTCGCTACGAGCAGTACTTC.

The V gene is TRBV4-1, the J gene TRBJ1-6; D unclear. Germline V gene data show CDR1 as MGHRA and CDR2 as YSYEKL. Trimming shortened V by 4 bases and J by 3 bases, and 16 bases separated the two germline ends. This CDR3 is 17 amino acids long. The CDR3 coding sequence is TGCGCCAGCAGCCTACTGTTGGTGGCAAGCTATAATTCACCCCTCCACTTT. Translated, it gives CASSLLLVASYNSPLHF.

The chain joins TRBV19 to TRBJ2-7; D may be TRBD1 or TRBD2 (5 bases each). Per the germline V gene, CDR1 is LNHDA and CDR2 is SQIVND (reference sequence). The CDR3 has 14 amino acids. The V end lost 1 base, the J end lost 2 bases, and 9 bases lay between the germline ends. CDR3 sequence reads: CASSIVGDPYEQYF. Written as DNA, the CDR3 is TGTGCCAGTAGTATAGTAGGGGACCCCTACGAGCAGTACTTC.

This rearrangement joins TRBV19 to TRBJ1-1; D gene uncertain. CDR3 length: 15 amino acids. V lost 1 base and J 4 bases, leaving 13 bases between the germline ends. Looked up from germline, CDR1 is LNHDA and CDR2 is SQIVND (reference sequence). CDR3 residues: CASSIVGKRGTEAFF. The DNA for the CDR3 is TGTGCCAGTAGTATAGTAGGTAAACGGGGCACTGAAGCTTTCTTT.

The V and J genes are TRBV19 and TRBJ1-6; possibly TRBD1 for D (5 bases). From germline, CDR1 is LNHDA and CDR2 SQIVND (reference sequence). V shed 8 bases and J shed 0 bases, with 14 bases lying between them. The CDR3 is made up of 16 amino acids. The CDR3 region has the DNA TGTGCCAGTCGCGGGGGGGGGTTCTCCTATAATTCACCCCTCCACTTT. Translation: CASRGGGFSYNSPLHF.

The CDR3 loop is CASSMAGGGYEQYF. The DNA for the CDR3 is TGTGCCAGTAGTATGGCCGGGGGCGGCTACGAGCAGTACTTC. This chain connects TRBV19 to TRBJ2-7; D may correspond to TRBD1 or TRBD2 (6 bases each). The CDR3 has 14 amino acids. CDR1 and CDR2 (germline): LNHDA, SQIVND (reference sequence). Trimming stripped 3 bases from V and 3 bases from J, with 12 bases between.

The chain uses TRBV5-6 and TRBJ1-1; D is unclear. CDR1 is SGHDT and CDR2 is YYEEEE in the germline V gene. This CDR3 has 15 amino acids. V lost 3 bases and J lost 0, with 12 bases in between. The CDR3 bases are TGTGCCAGCAGCTCTCCTATAGTGGTGAACACTGAAGCTTTCTTT. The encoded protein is CASSSPIVVNTEAFF.

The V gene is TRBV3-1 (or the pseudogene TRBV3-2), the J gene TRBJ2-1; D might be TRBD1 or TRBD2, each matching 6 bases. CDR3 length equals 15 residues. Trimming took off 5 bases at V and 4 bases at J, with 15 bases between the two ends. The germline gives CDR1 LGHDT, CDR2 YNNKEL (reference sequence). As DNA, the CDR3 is TGTGCCAGCAGCGGTGAAGGGGGGAGTTACAATGAGCAGTTCTTC. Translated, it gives CASSGEGGSYNEQFF.

The CDR3 loop is CASSEGLGTQYF. The CDR3 DNA reads as TGTGCCAGCAGTGAAGGCTTAGGTACGCAGTATTTT. The V call is TRBV2, the J call TRBJ2-3; D gene ambiguous. The CDR3 length is 12 residues. The germline V and J ends were trimmed by 1 base and 8 bases, with 7 bases remaining between them. Germline loops: CDR1 SNHLY, CDR2 FYNNEI.

CDR3 bases: TGTGCCAGTAGTATAGGTGGGGGGGACGCTGAAGCTTTCTTT. It codes for CASSIGGGDAEAFF. The gene calls are TRBV19 and TRBJ1-1, with D maybe TRBD1 (5 bases). The V end lost 1 base, the J end lost 6 bases, and 12 bases lay between the germline ends. The CDR3 is 14 residues long. CDR1 and CDR2 (germline): LNHDA, SQIVND (reference sequence).

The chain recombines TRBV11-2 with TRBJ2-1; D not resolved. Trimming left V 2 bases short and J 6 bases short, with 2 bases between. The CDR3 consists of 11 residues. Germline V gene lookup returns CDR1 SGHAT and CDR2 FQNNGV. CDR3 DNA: TGTGCCAGCAGCTTAATCAATGAGCAGTTCTTC. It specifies CASSLINEQFF.

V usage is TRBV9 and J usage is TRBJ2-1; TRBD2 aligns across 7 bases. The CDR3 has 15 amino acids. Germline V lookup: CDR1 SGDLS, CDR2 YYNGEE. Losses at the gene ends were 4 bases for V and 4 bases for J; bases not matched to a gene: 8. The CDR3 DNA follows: TGTGCCAGCAGCCCCCGCCTAGCGGTTTACAATGAGCAGTTCTTC. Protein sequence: CASSPRLAVYNEQFF.

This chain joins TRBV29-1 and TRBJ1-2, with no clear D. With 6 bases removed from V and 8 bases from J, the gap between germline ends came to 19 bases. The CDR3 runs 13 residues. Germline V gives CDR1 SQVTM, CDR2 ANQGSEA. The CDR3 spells CSVDPVTDGGYTF. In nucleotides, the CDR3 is TGCAGCGTCGACCCAGTTACGGACGGCGGCTACACCTTC.

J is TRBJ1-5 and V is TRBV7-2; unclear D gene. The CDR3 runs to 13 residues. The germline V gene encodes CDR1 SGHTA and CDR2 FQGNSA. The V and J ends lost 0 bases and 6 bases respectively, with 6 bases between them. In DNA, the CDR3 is TGTGCCAGCAGCTTAGCGCCGGTTCAGCCCCAGCATTTT. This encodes CASSLAPVQPQHF.

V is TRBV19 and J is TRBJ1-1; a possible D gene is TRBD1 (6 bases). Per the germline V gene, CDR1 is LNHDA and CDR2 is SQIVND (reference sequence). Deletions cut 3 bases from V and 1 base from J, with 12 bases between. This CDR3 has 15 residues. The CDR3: CASSIGTSRNTEAFF. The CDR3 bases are TGTGCCAGTAGTATTGGGACATCACGGAACACTGAAGCTTTCTTT.

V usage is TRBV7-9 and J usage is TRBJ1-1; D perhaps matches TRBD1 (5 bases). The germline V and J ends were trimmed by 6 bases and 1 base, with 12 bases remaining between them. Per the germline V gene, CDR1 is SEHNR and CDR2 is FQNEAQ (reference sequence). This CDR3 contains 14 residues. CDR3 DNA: TGTGCCAGCAGTTCCGGGGCGGGGAACACTGAAGCTTTCTTT. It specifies CASSSGAGNTEAFF.

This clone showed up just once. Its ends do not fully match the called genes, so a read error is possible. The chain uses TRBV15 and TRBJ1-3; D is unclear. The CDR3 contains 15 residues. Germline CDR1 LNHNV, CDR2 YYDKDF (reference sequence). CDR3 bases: TGTGCCACCAGCCGAGAGGGAGTGGATGGAAACACCATATATTTT. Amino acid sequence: CATSREGVDGNTIYF.

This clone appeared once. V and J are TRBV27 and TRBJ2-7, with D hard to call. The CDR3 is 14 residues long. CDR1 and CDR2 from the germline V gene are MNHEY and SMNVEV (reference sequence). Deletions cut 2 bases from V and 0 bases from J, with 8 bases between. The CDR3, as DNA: TGTGCCAGCAGTTTAAGGTACGGCTCCTACGAGCAGTACTTC. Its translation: CASSLRYGSYEQYF.